The entry below describes one TCR beta chain. Its target is unknown. The PCR had 60 Vbeta and 13 Jbeta primers. Repertoires were generated with immunoSEQ multiplex PCR, while TCRdb's copy carries only in-frame clones and drops some. The profile shows about 160,000 clones, around 72% of them singletons. This sample is part of a study of cytomegalovirus exposure and HLA in healthy donors. Study observations and caveats: Most CMV-associated TCR beta chains were later found to appear HLA-restricted.

The CDR3 totals 13 residues. Trimming shortened V by 9 bases and J by 1 base, and 12 bases separated the two germline ends. Germline CDR1 LGHNT, CDR2 FRNRAP. Input material: PBMCs. The chain combines TRBV12-5 with TRBJ1-1; D call uncertain. The receptor's source is a man in his forties in good health and CMV-seropositive. DNA for the CDR3: TGTGCTAGCGCGTTTCTTGGGAACACTGAAGCTTTCTTT. Translation gives CASAFLGNTEAFF.